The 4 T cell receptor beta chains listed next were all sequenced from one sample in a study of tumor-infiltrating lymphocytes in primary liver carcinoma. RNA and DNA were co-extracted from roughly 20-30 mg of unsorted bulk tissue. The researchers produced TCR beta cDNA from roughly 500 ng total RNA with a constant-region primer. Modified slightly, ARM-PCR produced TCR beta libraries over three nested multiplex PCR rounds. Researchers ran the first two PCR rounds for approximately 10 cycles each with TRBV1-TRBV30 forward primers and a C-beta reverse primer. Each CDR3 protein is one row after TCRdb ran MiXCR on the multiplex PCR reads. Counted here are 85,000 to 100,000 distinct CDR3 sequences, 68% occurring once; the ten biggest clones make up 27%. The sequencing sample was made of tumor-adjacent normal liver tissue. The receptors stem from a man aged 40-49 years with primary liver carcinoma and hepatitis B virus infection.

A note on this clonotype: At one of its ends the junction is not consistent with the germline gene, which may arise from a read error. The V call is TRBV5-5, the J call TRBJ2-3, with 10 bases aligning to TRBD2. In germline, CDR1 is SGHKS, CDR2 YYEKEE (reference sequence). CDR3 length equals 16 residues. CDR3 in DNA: TGTGCCACCAGCTTAATTAGCGGGAGGAACGGGGATACGCAGTATTTT. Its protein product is CATSLISGRNGDTQYF.

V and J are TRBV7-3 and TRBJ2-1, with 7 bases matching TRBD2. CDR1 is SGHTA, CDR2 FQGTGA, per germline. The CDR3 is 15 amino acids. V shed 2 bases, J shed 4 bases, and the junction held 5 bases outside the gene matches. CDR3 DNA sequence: TGTGCCAGCAGCTTACGGCTAGCGGATTACAATGAGCAGTTCTTC. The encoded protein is CASSLRLADYNEQFF.

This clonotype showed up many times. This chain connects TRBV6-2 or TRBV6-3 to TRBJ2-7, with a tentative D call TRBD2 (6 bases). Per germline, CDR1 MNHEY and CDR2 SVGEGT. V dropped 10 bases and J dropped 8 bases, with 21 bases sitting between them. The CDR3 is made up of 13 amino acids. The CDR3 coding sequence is TGTGCCACCGGGACTCCCGGGGCGTATCAGCAGTACTTC. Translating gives CATGTPGAYQQYF.

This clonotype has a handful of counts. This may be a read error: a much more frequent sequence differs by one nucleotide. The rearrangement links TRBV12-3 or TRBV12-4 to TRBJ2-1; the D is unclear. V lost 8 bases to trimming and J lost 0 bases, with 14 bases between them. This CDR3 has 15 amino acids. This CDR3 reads CASGQDVSSYNEQFF. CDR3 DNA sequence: TGTGCCAGCGGCCAGGACGTAAGCTCCTACAATGAGCAGTTCTTC.